The clone carrying this TCR beta chain was found once. Its antigen is not identified. The sample comes from a study of shared clonotypes between healthy human individuals. Study information: CD4 naive cells filled three plates per donor, CD4 memory three, CD8 naive two and CD8 memory one. Study-level findings and limits: Memory subsets generally showed lower estimated richness than naive subsets.

The CDR3 covers 15 residues. Trimming took 4 bases from V and 5 from J, leaving 17 bases between them. Germline lookup yields CDR1 SGHRS and CDR2 YFSETQ. The assay used deep level. On sorted subsets, replicate PCRs used approximately 200 ng DNA, or 25,000 to 35,000 T cell genomes. The protocol was immunoSEQ multiplex PCR, while the TCRdb copy is restricted to in-frame clones and leaves out a portion. The sample has 800,000 to 1,200,000 clones; 75% to 80% are singletons. The rearrangement links TRBV5-1 to TRBJ2-3; TRBD1 is a possible D gene (6 bases). Sequencing was carried out using memory CD4+ T cells from PBMCs. Subset defined: CD45RA-negative fraction. This sequence originates from a man aged 18-30 years in good health. Some clones in this sample may be carry-over from other donors' samples. CDR3 DNA: TGCGCCAGCAGCGTTCTAGGGGGATCTGGAGATACGCAGTATTTT. It yields the protein CASSVLGGSGDTQYF.